This T cell receptor beta chain appears in the sequencing data of a study of cytomegalovirus exposure and HLA in healthy donors. CDR3 length: 15 residues. The J segment lost 7 bases and the V segment lost 4 bases, leaving 7 bases of the junction unmatched. Germline CDR1 reads SGHVS; CDR2 reads FQNEAQ. This clone occurred a few times. Its antigen is unidentified. Overall study findings and caveats: A later analysis linked a missense DCLRE1C variant to TCR beta V- and J-gene trimming.

Sampled while nominally healthy, donors likely had unrecorded immune exposures. The PCR employed 60 Vbeta primers together with 13 Jbeta primers. Libraries were prepared by immunoSEQ multiplex PCR; TCRdb keeps only in-frame clonotypes and omits some of them. Seen here are tens of thousands of clones, 44% observed once, and the top ten hold under 2%. This receptor was taken from a woman between 45 and 65 years old in good health and CMV-seronegative. Source material: PBMCs. The chain couples TRBV7-8 to TRBJ2-1, with 10 positions matching TRBD2. The CDR3 DNA reads as TGTGCCAGCAGCTCGGCTAGCGGGAGTTTTAATGAGCAGTTCTTC. It yields the protein CASSSASGSFNEQFF.